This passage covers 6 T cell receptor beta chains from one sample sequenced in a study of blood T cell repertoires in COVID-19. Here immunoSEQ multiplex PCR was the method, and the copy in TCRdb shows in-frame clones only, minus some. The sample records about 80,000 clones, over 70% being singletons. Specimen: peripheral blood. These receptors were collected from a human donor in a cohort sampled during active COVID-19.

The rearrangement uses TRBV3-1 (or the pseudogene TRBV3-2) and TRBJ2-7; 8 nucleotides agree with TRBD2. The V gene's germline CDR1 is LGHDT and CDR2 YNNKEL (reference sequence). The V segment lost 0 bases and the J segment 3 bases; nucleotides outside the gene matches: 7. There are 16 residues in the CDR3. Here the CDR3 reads CASSQDREGLHYEQYF. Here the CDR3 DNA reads TGTGCCAGCAGCCAAGATCGGGAGGGGCTTCACTACGAGCAGTACTTC.

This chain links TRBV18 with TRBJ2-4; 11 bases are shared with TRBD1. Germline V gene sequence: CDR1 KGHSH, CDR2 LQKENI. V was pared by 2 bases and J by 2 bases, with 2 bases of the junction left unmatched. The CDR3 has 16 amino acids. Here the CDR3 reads CASSPGTGGPKNIQYF. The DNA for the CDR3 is TGTGCCAGCTCACCAGGGACAGGGGGTCCCAAAAACATTCAGTACTTC.

The CDR3 reads CASSPSEGANTEAFF. In DNA, the CDR3 is TGTGCCAGCAGCCCGTCGGAAGGGGCTAACACTGAAGCTTTCTTT. This chain links TRBV28 with TRBJ1-1, with D maybe TRBD1 (5 bases). The germline V gene has CDR1 MDHEN and CDR2 SYDVKM. The CDR3 length is 15 residues. Trimming took off 6 bases at V and 2 bases at J, with 16 bases between the two ends.

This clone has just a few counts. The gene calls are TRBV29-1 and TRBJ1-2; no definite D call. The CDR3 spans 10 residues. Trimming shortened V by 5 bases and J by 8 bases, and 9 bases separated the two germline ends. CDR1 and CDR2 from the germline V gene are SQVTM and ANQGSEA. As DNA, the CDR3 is TGCAGCGTTCGGGAGGAGGGCTACACCTTC. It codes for CSVREEGYTF.

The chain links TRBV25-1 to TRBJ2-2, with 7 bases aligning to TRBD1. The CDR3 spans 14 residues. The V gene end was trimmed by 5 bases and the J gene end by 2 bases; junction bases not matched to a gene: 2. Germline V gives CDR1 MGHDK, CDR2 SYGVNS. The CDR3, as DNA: TGTGCCAGCAGTAAGGGGGCTAACACCGGGGAGCTGTTTTTT. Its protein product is CASSKGANTGELFF.

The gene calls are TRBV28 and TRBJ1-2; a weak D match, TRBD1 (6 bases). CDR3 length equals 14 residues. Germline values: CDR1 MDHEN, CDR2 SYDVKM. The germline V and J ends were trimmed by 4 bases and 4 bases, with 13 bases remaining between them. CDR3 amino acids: CASSSSGTPYGYTF. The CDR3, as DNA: TGTGCCAGCAGTTCGTCCGGGACACCCTATGGCTACACCTTC.